Shown below are 7 T cell receptor beta chains from a single sample sequenced in a study of T-cell memory formation after mild COVID-19. TCRdb passed the 5' RACE reads through MiXCR, listing each CDR3 protein once. Of some 190,000 distinct CDR3 sequences listed, more than 15% are singletons. The sequenced material came from PBMCs or a T cell subset sorted from them (not recorded which). These receptors all come from an adult woman who had mild COVID-19 (a few samples of this study predate the infection). Cell type and time point are not known.

This clonotype was seen only a few times. This chain links TRBV29-1 with TRBJ2-7, with D tentatively TRBD1 or TRBD2 (5 bases each). Trimming cost V 1 base and J 2 bases, with 12 bases left between them. The germline V gene has CDR1 SQVTM and CDR2 ANQGSEA. This CDR3 region has 14 residues. The CDR3 loop reads CSVEVTGPAYEQYF. CDR3 bases: TGCAGCGTTGAAGTAACGGGGCCAGCCTACGAGCAGTACTTC.

This clonotype was recorded a few times. This chain connects TRBV25-1 to TRBJ1-2; D not certain. The germline V gene has CDR1 MGHDK and CDR2 SYGVNS. Trimming pared 2 bases from V and 2 bases from J, leaving 9 bases between. The CDR3 extends over 14 amino acids. The CDR3 here is CASSEPQMNYGYTF. The CDR3 DNA sequence: TGTGCCAGCAGTGAACCACAGATGAACTATGGCTACACCTTC.

This chain joins TRBV29-1 and TRBJ1-2; TRBD1 is a possible D gene (5 bases). Germline V lookup: CDR1 SQVTM, CDR2 ANQGSEA. V lost 4 bases to trimming and J lost 3 bases, with 15 bases between them. The CDR3 loop spans 14 amino acids. CDR3 protein: CSVAGQGIDYGYTF. The CDR3, as DNA: TGCAGCGTTGCCGGCCAGGGAATAGACTATGGCTACACCTTC.

V is TRBV14 and J is TRBJ2-2; 7 positions match TRBD2. Germline lookup yields CDR1 SGHDN and CDR2 FVKESK. This CDR3 contains 14 residues. Trimming removed 4 bases from V and 6 bases from J; junction bases left unmatched: 5. The chain's CDR3 is CASSPLALAGELFF. The CDR3 nucleotides are TGTGCCAGCAGCCCACTAGCGTTGGCCGGGGAGCTGTTTTTT. Complete variable domain (other parts from reference TRBV14 and TRBJ2-2): EAGVTQFPSHSVIEKGQTVTLRCDPISGHDNLYWYRRVMGKEIKFLLHFVKESKQDESGMPNNRFLAERTGGTYSTLKVQPAELEDSGVYFCASSPLALAGELFFGEGSRLTVL.

There are many counts of this clonotype. This sequence joins TRBV12-3 or TRBV12-4 and TRBJ2-2; weak D call: TRBD1 (5 bases). This CDR3 contains 14 residues. The V end was cut by 2 bases, the J end by 1 base, with 5 bases between. The chain's CDR3 is CASSLQGNTGELFF. The CDR3 DNA is TGTGCCAGCAGTTTACAGGGGAACACCGGGGAGCTGTTTTTT.

The chain has TRBV20-1 and TRBJ2-5, with D perhaps given as TRBD1 or TRBD2 (6 bases each). This CDR3 contains 13 residues. The germline V gene has CDR1 DFQATT and CDR2 SNEGSKA (reference sequence). Trimming stripped 7 bases from V and 5 bases from J, with 17 bases between. For the CDR3, the DNA is TGCAGTGGAGTCAGGGGACTGGGGGAGACCCAGTACTTC. It specifies CSGVRGLGETQYF.

A few counts support this clonotype. The CDR3 nucleotides read TGCGCCAGCAGCCAGGGACAGCTTTACGAGCAGTACTTC. Amino acid sequence: CASSQGQLYEQYF. The chain employs TRBV5-1 and TRBJ2-7, with TRBD1 matching 7 bases. The junction had 5 bases not matched to a gene; V was cut back by 4 bases and J by 4 bases. The CDR3 sequence is 13 residues long. The germline V gene encodes CDR1 SGHRS and CDR2 YFSETQ.